The rows below give T cell receptor beta chains drawn from one sample of a study of blood T cell repertoires in COVID-19. The repertoire was sequenced with immunoSEQ multiplex PCR; TCRdb's copy has only in-frame clones and lacks some. This sample carries around 100,000 clones, 80% to 90% of them seen once, and the ten largest clones take approximately 4.6%. The sample was peripheral blood. These receptors came from a man older than 75 with COVID-19, enrolled during active disease. Each CDR3 is given with its conserved first and last residue. A D gene is named only where the DNA matches it firmly. A clone size is listed for some rows: how often the clone was seen (once, few, many), or a class if it is expanded.

TRBV5-1	.	.	TRBJ2-3	CASSFYSTTDTQYF	TGCGCCAGCAGCTTTTACTCCACCACAGATACGCAGTATTTT
TRBV14	TRBD1	once	TRBJ1-3	CASTPGQLGNTIYF	TGTGCCAGCACGCCGGGACAGCTTGGAAACACCATATATTTT
TRBV29-1	.	.	TRBJ1-1	CSVELGANTEAFF	TGCAGCGTTGAGTTGGGGGCGAACACTGAAGCTTTCTTT
TRBV5-5	TRBD1	.	TRBJ2-2	CASSLFVARQGTTGELFF	TGTGCCAGCAGCTTGTTTGTTGCGAGACAGGGGACCACCGGGGAGCTGTTTTTT
TRBV19	.	.	TRBJ2-5	CASSTRVQETQYF	TGTGCCAGTAGTACGAGGGTCCAAGAGACCCAGTACTTC
TRBV2	.	.	TRBJ1-3	CASSLQGHTIYF	TGTGCCAGCAGCCTACAGGGACACACCATATATTTT
TRBV29-1	TRBD1	.	TRBJ1-1	CSARQGSVAFF	TGCAGCGCTAGACAGGGTTCTGTAGCTTTCTTT
TRBV6-6	TRBD1	.	TRBJ1-1	CASSPLRTGAQPNTEAFF	TGTGCCAGCAGTCCTCTAAGAACAGGGGCCCAACCGAACACTGAAGCTTTCTTT
TRBV19	TRBD2	.	TRBJ2-5	CASRLAGDGETQYF	TGTGCCAGTAGACTAGCGGGAGATGGCGAGACCCAGTACTTC
TRBV29-1	TRBD2	.	TRBJ2-7	CSVGTAVGGEQYF	TGCAGCGTTGGGACCGCCGTGGGGGGGGAGCAGTACTTC
TRBV27	TRBD1	.	TRBJ1-2	CASSPRGGQGVSYGYTF	TGTGCCAGCAGTCCCCGCGGTGGACAGGGGGTTTCCTATGGCTACACCTTC
TRBV18	TRBD1	.	TRBJ2-3	CASSPAKTGAADTQYF	TGTGCCAGCTCACCAGCCAAGACAGGGGCAGCAGATACGCAGTATTTT
TRBV11-2	.	.	TRBJ2-3	CASSRLGDTDTQYF	TGTGCCAGCAGCCGACTAGGAGACACAGATACGCAGTATTTT
TRBV2	.	few	TRBJ1-1	CASSPEQWGALSEAFF	TGTGCCAGCAGTCCCGAACAATGGGGCGCCCTCTCTGAAGCTTTCTTT
TRBV3-1/TRBV3-2	.	.	TRBJ1-3	CASSHRRGFSGNTIYF	TGTGCCAGCAGCCACCGCAGGGGTTTCTCTGGAAACACCATATATTTT
TRBV9	.	.	TRBJ2-3	CASSPRLGGTDTQYF	TGTGCCAGCAGCCCCCGACTAGGAGGCACAGATACGCAGTATTTT
TRBV19	.	.	TRBJ1-2	CASSFQSGQSYGYTF	TGTGCCAGTAGTTTCCAATCTGGACAGTCCTATGGCTACACCTTC
TRBV27	TRBD2	.	TRBJ2-7	CASSSGLAGEQYF	TGTGCCAGCAGTTCGGGACTAGCCGGCGAGCAGTACTTC
TRBV7-3	.	once	TRBJ2-4	CASSLPRLARTKNIQYF	TGTGCCAGCAGCTTACCGCGGCTAGCGAGGACCAAAAACATTCAGTACTTC
TRBV5-8	TRBD1	.	TRBJ1-4	CASSLRQGVNEKLFF	TGTGCCAGCAGCTTAAGACAGGGGGTTAATGAAAAACTGTTTTTT
TRBV18	.	.	TRBJ1-4	CASSPATSGANEKLFF	TGTGCCAGCTCACCGGCCACCTCGGGAGCTAATGAAAAACTGTTTTTT
TRBV4-3	TRBD2	.	TRBJ2-5	CASSQGPGGQETQYF	TGCGCCAGCAGCCAAGGGCCGGGGGGTCAAGAGACCCAGTACTTC
TRBV4-3	TRBD1	.	TRBJ2-1	CASSQDRRDRVYNEQFF	TGCGCCAGCAGCCAAGATAGGAGGGACAGGGTCTACAATGAGCAGTTCTTC
TRBV6-5	.	.	TRBJ1-6	CASSSQDRGRSPLHF	TGTGCCAGCAGCAGCCAGGACAGAGGGAGATCACCCCTCCACTTT
TRBV5-1	TRBD1	.	TRBJ2-7	CASSRDRISYEQYF	TGCGCCAGCAGCCGGGACAGGATCTCCTACGAGCAGTACTTC
TRBV5-1	TRBD1	.	TRBJ2-7	CASSPQTGGYEQYF	TGCGCCAGCAGCCCGCAGACAGGGGGGTACGAGCAGTACTTC
TRBV29-1	.	.	TRBJ2-3	CSCEDLAGLALTDTQYF	TGCAGCTGCGAAGATCTTGCGGGTTTGGCCCTCACAGATACGCAGTATTTT
TRBV25-1	TRBD2	.	TRBJ2-7	CASSDAGTNSYEQYF	TGTGCCAGCAGTGATGCCGGGACTAACTCCTACGAGCAGTACTTC
TRBV27	TRBD1	once	TRBJ1-1	CASRGTAEAFF	TGTGCCAGCAGAGGGACAGCAGAAGCTTTCTTT
TRBV27	.	.	TRBJ2-5	CASKTNLGLQETQYF	TGTGCCAGCAAAACGAATTTGGGACTTCAAGAGACCCAGTACTTC
TRBV5-1	TRBD1	once	TRBJ1-4	CASSSLTGATNEKLFF	TGCGCCAGCAGCTCTCTGACAGGGGCAACTAATGAAAAACTGTTTTTT
TRBV18	TRBD1	.	TRBJ2-7	CASSPRDRTYEQYF	TGTGCCAGCTCACCACGGGACAGGACCTACGAGCAGTACTTC
TRBV7-2	.	few	TRBJ1-2	CASSLDQGSYGYTF	TGTGCCAGCAGCTTAGATCAGGGGAGCTATGGCTACACCTTC
TRBV7-6	TRBD1	few	TRBJ2-7	CASSWGDRAYEQYF	TGTGCCAGCAGCTGGGGGGACAGGGCCTACGAGCAGTACTTC
TRBV27	TRBD1	few	TRBJ1-5	CASSGTGDPNQPQHF	TGTGCCAGCTCCGGGACAGGGGACCCCAATCAGCCCCAGCATTTT
TRBV19	TRBD1	.	TRBJ2-7	CASSSDRDRPYEQYF	TGTGCCAGTAGTAGTGACCGGGACAGGCCCTACGAGCAGTACTTC
TRBV2	.	.	TRBJ2-5	CASSEQGETQYF	TGTGCCAGCAGTGAACAGGGTGAGACCCAGTACTTC
TRBV7-2	.	few	TRBJ2-2	CASSLSRSAGELFF	TGTGCCAGCAGCTTATCTAGGTCGGCCGGGGAGCTGTTTTTT
TRBV7-3	TRBD1	.	TRBJ1-2	CASSPGQGGWDGYTF	TGTGCCAGCAGCCCAGGACAGGGTGGGTGGGATGGCTACACCTTC
TRBV27	TRBD2	.	TRBJ2-2	CASSFLAGVGGELFF	TGTGCCAGCAGTTTTCTAGCGGGGGTGGGCGGGGAGCTGTTTTTT
TRBV2	.	.	TRBJ2-5	CASRQGGETQYF	TGTGCCAGCAGGCAGGGTGGGGAGACCCAGTACTTC
TRBV30	TRBD1	.	TRBJ1-2	CAWSQTGAFYGYTF	TGTGCCTGGAGCCAGACAGGGGCGTTCTATGGCTACACCTTC
TRBV27	.	.	TRBJ2-7	CASSFQGRGVYEQYF	TGTGCCAGCAGTTTCCAGGGCAGAGGTGTGTACGAGCAGTACTTC
TRBV3-1/TRBV3-2	.	.	TRBJ2-7	CASSAGQLTTYEQYF	TGTGCCAGCAGCGCCGGACAGCTAACAACCTACGAGCAGTACTTC
TRBV6-6	TRBD2	.	TRBJ2-7	CASRTSGWQVYEQYF	TGTGCCAGCAGGACTAGCGGATGGCAGGTCTACGAGCAGTACTTC
TRBV24-1	TRBD1	.	TRBJ2-3	CATSESPGQGFTPDTQYF	TGTGCCACCAGTGAAAGCCCGGGACAGGGTTTTACCCCAGATACGCAGTATTTT
TRBV2	.	.	TRBJ2-1	CASKPAPGGQGDEQFF	TGTGCCAGCAAACCCGCCCCAGGGGGGCAGGGTGATGAGCAGTTCTTC
TRBV19	TRBD1	.	TRBJ2-7	CASSKVGTGGQEQYF	TGTGCCAGTAGTAAGGTGGGGACAGGGGGCCAAGAGCAGTACTTC
TRBV6-2/TRBV6-3	.	.	TRBJ2-1	CASSFRRDEQFF	TGTGCCAGCAGTTTCCGGCGGGATGAGCAGTTCTTC
TRBV10-3	TRBD1	.	TRBJ1-5	CATGGQGGNQPQHF	TGTGCCACCGGGGGACAGGGGGGTAATCAGCCCCAGCATTTT
TRBV4-1	TRBD1	once	TRBJ1-1	CASSQATTGDRRAFF	TGCGCCAGCAGCCAAGCTACTACAGGGGACCGGAGAGCTTTCTTT
TRBV6-5	TRBD1	.	TRBJ1-1	CASSPLTGVNTEAFF	TGTGCCAGCAGTCCCTTGACAGGGGTGAACACTGAAGCTTTCTTT
TRBV3-1/TRBV3-2	.	.	TRBJ1-2	CASSQGTLLKAGYTF	TGTGCCAGCAGCCAAGGAACACTACTAAAAGCTGGCTACACCTTC
TRBV19	.	.	TRBJ1-5	CASSQGHYQPQHF	TGTGCCAGTAGTCAGGGGCATTATCAGCCCCAGCATTTT
TRBV29-1	TRBD1	.	TRBJ1-1	CSVAGGPEAFF	TGCAGCGTAGCAGGGGGCCCTGAAGCTTTCTTT
TRBV10-2	TRBD1	many	TRBJ1-1	CASSEGTDTEAFF	TGCGCCAGCAGTGAAGGGACAGATACTGAAGCTTTCTTT